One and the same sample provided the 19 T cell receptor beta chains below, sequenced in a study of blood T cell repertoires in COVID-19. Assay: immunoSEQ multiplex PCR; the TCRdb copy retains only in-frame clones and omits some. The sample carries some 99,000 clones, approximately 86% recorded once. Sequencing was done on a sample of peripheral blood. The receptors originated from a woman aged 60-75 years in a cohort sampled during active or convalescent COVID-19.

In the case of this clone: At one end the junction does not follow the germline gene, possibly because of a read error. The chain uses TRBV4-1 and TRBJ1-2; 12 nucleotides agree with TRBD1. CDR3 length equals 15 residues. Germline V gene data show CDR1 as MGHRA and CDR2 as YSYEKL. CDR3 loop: CASSQEGTGGVMKFF. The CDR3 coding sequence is TGCGCCAGCAGCCAAGAAGGGACAGGGGGCGTCATGAAGTTCTTC.

CDR3 coding DNA: TGTGCCAGCAGTTTATTGCAGGGAAGGACTGAAGCTTTCTTT. This codes for CASSLLQGRTEAFF. J is TRBJ1-1 and V is TRBV28; a weak D match, TRBD1 (5 bases). Germline CDR1 is MDHEN and CDR2 is SYDVKM. Trimming shortened V by 1 base and J by 5 bases, and 11 bases separated the two germline ends. CDR3 length equals 14 residues.

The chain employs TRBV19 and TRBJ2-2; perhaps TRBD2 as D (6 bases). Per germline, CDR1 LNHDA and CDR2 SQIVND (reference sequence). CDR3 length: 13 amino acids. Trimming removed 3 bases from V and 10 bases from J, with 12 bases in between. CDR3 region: CASSMGGREELFF. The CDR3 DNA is TGTGCCAGTAGTATGGGGGGAAGAGAGGAGCTGTTTTTT. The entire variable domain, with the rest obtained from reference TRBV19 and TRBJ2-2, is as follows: DGGITQSPKYLFRKEGQNVTLSCEQNLNHDAMYWYRQDPGQGLRLIYYSQIVNDFQKGDIAEGYSVSREKKESFPLTVTSAQKNPTAFYLCASSMGGREELFFGEGSRLTVL.

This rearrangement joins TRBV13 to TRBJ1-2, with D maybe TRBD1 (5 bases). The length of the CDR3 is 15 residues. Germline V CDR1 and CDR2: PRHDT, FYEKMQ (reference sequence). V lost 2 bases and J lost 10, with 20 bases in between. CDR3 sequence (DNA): TGTGCCAGCAGCTTAACACAGGCGGACGGGAGCTACTACACCTTC. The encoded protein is CASSLTQADGSYYTF.

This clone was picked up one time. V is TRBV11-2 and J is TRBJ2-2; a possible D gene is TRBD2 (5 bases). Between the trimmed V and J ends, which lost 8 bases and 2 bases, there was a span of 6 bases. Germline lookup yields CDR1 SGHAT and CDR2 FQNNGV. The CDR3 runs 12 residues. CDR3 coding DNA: TGTGCCAGCGGGAGAAACACCGGGGAGCTGTTTTTT. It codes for CASGRNTGELFF. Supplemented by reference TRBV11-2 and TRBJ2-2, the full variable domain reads EAGVAQSPRYKIIEKRQSVAFWCNPISGHATLYWYQQILGQGPKLLIQFQNNGVVDDSQLPKDRFSAERLKGVDSTLKIQPAKLEDSAVYLCASGRNTGELFFGEGSRLTVL.

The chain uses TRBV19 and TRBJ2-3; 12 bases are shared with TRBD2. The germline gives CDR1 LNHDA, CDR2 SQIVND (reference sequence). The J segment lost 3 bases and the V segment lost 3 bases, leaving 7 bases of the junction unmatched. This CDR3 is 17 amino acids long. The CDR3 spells CASSMAGLAGMTDTQYF. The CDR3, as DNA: TGTGCCAGTAGTATGGCCGGACTAGCGGGGATGACAGATACGCAGTATTTT.

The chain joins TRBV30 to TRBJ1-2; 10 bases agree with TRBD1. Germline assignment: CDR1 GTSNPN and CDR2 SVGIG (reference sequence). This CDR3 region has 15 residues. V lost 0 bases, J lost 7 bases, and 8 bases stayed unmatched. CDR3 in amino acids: CAWSVLRTGGSGYTF. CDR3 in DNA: TGTGCCTGGAGTGTATTGAGGACAGGGGGTAGTGGCTACACCTTC.

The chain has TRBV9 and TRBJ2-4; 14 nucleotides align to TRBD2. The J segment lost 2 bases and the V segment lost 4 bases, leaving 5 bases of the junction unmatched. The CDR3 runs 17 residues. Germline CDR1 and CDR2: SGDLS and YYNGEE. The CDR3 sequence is CASSPGLAGVPKNIQYF. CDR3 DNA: TGTGCCAGCAGCCCGGGACTAGCGGGGGTGCCCAAAAACATTCAGTACTTC.

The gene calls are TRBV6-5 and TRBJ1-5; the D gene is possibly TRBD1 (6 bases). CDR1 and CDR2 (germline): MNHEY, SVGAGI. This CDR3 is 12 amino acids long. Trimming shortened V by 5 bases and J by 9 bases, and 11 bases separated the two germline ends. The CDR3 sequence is CASSPGDGPQHF. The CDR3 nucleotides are TGTGCCAGCAGTCCAGGGGATGGGCCCCAGCATTTT.

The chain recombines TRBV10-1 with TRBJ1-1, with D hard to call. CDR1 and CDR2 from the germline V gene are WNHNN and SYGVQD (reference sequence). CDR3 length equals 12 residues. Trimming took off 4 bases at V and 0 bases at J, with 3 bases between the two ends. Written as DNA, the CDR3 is TGCGCCAGCAGTGCCGTGAACACTGAAGCTTTCTTT. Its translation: CASSAVNTEAFF.

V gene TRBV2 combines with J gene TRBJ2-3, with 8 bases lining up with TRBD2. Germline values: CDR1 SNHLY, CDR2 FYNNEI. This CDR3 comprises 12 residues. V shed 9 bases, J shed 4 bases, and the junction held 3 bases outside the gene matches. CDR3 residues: CARAGVADTQYF. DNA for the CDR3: TGTGCCAGAGCGGGAGTAGCAGATACGCAGTATTTT.

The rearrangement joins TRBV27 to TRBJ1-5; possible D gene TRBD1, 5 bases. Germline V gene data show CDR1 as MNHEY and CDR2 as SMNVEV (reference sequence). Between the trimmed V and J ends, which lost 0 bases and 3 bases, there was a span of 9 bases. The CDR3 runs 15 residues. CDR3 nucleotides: TGTGCCAGCAGTTTATCGGGCAGGGCCAATCAGCCCCAGCATTTT. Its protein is CASSLSGRANQPQHF.

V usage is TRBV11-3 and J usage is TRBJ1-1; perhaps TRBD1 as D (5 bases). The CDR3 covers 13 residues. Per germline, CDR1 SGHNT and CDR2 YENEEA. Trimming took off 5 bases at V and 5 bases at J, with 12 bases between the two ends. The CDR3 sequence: CASSTSYRTEAFF. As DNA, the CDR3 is TGTGCCAGCAGCACCTCCTACAGGACTGAAGCTTTCTTT.

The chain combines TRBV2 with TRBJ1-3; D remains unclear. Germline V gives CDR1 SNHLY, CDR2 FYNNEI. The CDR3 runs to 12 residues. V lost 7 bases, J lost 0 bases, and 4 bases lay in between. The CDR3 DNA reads TGTGCCAGCATTAGCTCTGGAAACACCATATATTTT. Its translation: CASISSGNTIYF. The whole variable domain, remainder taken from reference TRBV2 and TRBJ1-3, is EPEVTQTPSHQVTQMGQEVILRCVPISNHLYFYWYRQILGQKVEFLVSFYNNEISEKSEIFDDQFSVERPDGSNFTLKIRSTKLEDSAMYFCASISSGNTIYFGEGSWLTVV.

The CDR3 region is CASSQAPGTTYGYTF. Written as DNA, the CDR3 is TGCGCCAGCAGCCAAGCCCCCGGGACAACCTATGGCTACACCTTC. The chain links TRBV4-1 to TRBJ1-2, with a tentative D call TRBD1 (6 bases). The CDR3 totals 15 residues. V gave up 1 base and J gave up 4 bases, with 13 bases separating them. Per germline, CDR1 MGHRA and CDR2 YSYEKL.

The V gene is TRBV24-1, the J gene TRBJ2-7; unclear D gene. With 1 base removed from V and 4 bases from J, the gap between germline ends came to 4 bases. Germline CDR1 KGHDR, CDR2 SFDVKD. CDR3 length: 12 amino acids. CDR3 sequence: CATSDLTYEQYF. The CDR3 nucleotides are TGTGCCACCAGTGATTTAACATACGAGCAGTACTTC.

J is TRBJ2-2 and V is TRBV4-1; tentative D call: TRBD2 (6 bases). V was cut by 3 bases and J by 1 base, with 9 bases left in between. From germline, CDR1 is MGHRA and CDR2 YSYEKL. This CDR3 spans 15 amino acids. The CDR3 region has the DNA TGCGCCAGCAGCCAGGACTACCTGAACACCGGGGAGCTGTTTTTT. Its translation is CASSQDYLNTGELFF.

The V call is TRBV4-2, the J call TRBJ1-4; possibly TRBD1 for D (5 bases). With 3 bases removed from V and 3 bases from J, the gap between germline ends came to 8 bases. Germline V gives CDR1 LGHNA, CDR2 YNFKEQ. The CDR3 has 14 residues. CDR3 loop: CASSQQTANEKLFF. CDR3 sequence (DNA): TGTGCCAGCAGCCAGCAGACAGCTAATGAAAAACTGTTTTTT.

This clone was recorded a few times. DNA for the CDR3: TGTGCCAGCAGTTGGTACAGGGGGTCGAATGAAAAACTGTTTTTT. Encoded protein: CASSWYRGSNEKLFF. The gene calls are TRBV6-6 and TRBJ1-4; 8 bases are shared with TRBD1. The CDR3 is made up of 15 amino acids. Germline CDR1 and CDR2: MNHNY and SVGAGI (reference sequence). V lost 4 bases to trimming and J lost 5 bases; unmatched junction nucleotides: 6.